Ten or more counts support the clone carrying this T cell receptor (beta chain). What it recognizes is unknown. This specimen belongs to a study of T-cell memory formation after mild COVID-19. Overall study results and limits: Clones shrinking between day 15 and 85 showed a balanced CD4/CD8 split, and those that grew later tilted toward CD4+. SARS-CoV-2 specificity was not confirmed for second-wave clones peaking on day 37. Cross-reactive memory seemingly joined, as some responding clones were found in pre-infection memory.

MiXCR was run by TCRdb on the 5' RACE reads, yielding one entry per CDR3 protein. This sample yields around 27,000 distinct CDR3 sequences, of which less than 8% are seen a single time; 13% to 15% belongs to the top ten. The source material was PBMCs or a T cell subset sorted from them (not recorded which). The clonotype was recovered from an adult woman who had mild COVID-19 (a few samples of this study predate the infection). Cell type and time point are not known.

The CDR3 protein is CASSSTPTGRNNEQFF. In DNA form, the CDR3 reads TGTGCCAGCAGCTCGACCCCAACTGGACGGAACAATGAGCAGTTCTTC. This chain connects TRBV7-2 to TRBJ2-1, with unresolved D. The CDR3 is 16 amino acids. V was cut by 4 bases and J by 5 bases, with 18 bases left in between. Germline V gives CDR1 SGHTA, CDR2 FQGNSA.